The sequence of this TCR beta chain was determined in a study of T cells in Graves' hyperthyroidism and ophthalmopathy. The CDR3 runs 14 residues. Trimming removed 10 bases from V and 11 bases from J, with 27 bases in between. Germline assignment: CDR1 ENHRY and CDR2 SYGVKD. Among the patients, aged 18 to 65, hyperthyroidism was newly diagnosed and had lasted under 2 months. Template material for amplifying TCR beta CDR3 regions consisted of RNA transcripts. With the HTBI primer set, the TCR CDR3 went through a first round of RT-PCR. TCRdb reprocessed the multiplex PCR reads via MiXCR and lists one record per CDR3 protein. Of roughly 700,000 distinct CDR3 sequences listed, just over 35% were seen once; the top ten hold around 30%. Study conclusions and caveats: Researchers found most expanded thyroid clonotypes above 0.001 in blood as well. Ophthalmopathy was separated from stable hyperthyroidism by a 13 V-J model. Ophthalmopathy was predicted by the model a median of approximately 6 months ahead of onset.

This clonotype came up a few times. What it binds is unknown. The chain has TRBV10-3 and TRBJ2-7; D not certain. This receptor was identified in a woman in her thirties or forties with Graves' hyperthyroidism. Sequenced material: blood. CDR3 in amino acids: CASSKTELYNPEYF. CDR3 nucleotides: TGTGCCAGCAGCAAGACGGAACTATATAATCCGGAGTACTTC.